One sample yielded the 20 T cell receptor beta chains listed below, sequenced in a study of cytomegalovirus exposure and HLA in healthy donors. The PCR ran on 60 Vbeta and 13 Jbeta primers. The data were produced by immunoSEQ multiplex PCR, yet TCRdb's version contains in-frame clones alone and is incomplete. This sample's table reports about 200,000 clones. Input material: PBMCs. These receptors all come from a woman aged 30 to 39 in good health and CMV-seropositive.

This chain uses TRBV9 with TRBJ1-1; maybe TRBD1 (6 bases). Germline assignment: CDR1 SGDLS and CDR2 YYNGEE. Between the trimmed V and J ends, which lost 0 bases and 4 bases, there was a span of 13 bases. The CDR3 length is 15 residues. Here the CDR3 DNA reads TGTGCCAGCAGCGTAGTAGCAGGGGAGGGCACTGAAGCTTTCTTT. Translating it yields CASSVVAGEGTEAFF.

The V gene is TRBV7-7, the J gene TRBJ1-4, with D perhaps TRBD1 (5 bases). The V end was cut by 3 bases, the J end by 5 bases, with 19 bases between. The germline V gene has CDR1 SSHAT and CDR2 FNYEAQ (reference sequence). The CDR3 extends over 17 amino acids. CDR3 sequence reads: CASSFASGTGSNEKLFF. The CDR3 DNA reads as TGTGCCAGCAGCTTCGCCTCGGGGACTGGTTCCAATGAAAAACTGTTTTTT.

The chain recombines TRBV19 with TRBJ2-2; D remains ambiguous. From germline, CDR1 is LNHDA and CDR2 SQIVND (reference sequence). This CDR3 has 13 residues. V dropped 2 bases and J dropped 7 bases, with 8 bases sitting between them. In nucleotides, the CDR3 is TGTGCCAGTAGTATACAGGTTAGCGGGGAGCTGTTTTTT. Residues: CASSIQVSGELFF.

This chain's CDR3 is CASSFSMGAEAFF. The CDR3 nucleotides read TGCGCCAGCAGCTTTAGTATGGGGGCGGAAGCTTTCTTT. The chain is built from TRBV5-1 and TRBJ1-1; maybe TRBD1 (6 bases). Germline CDR1 and CDR2: SGHRS and YFSETQ. The V end lost 2 bases, the J end lost 8 bases, and 13 bases lay between the germline ends. The CDR3 covers 13 residues.

The J gene is TRBJ2-7, the V gene TRBV7-9; D is perhaps TRBD1 (5 bases). CDR1 is SEHNR, CDR2 FQNEAQ, per germline (reference sequence). Trimming took 2 bases from V and 6 from J, leaving 14 bases between them. This CDR3 contains 14 residues. CDR3 DNA sequence: TGTGCCAGCAGCTTAACCCAGTCAGGGTTCGAGCAGTACTTC. Its protein product is CASSLTQSGFEQYF.

The V and J genes are TRBV7-9 and TRBJ1-3, with D tentatively TRBD1 (6 bases). There are 15 residues in the CDR3. Per the germline V gene, CDR1 is SEHNR and CDR2 is FQNEAQ (reference sequence). With 5 bases removed from V and 4 bases from J, the gap between germline ends came to 15 bases. CDR3 DNA: TGTGCCAGCAGCCTCTCGAGGGGGTTCGGAAACACCATATATTTT. Translating it yields CASSLSRGFGNTIYF.

The rearrangement links TRBV19 to TRBJ1-1; maybe TRBD1 (6 bases). V was pared by 6 bases and J by 3 bases, with 17 bases between. CDR1 and CDR2 (germline): LNHDA, SQIVND (reference sequence). CDR3 length: 15 residues. The CDR3: CASRQGRARYTEAFF. The DNA of the CDR3 is TGTGCCAGTAGACAGGGTCGGGCGAGATACACTGAAGCTTTCTTT.

The chain has TRBV12-5 and TRBJ2-3; 7 positions agree with TRBD1. The CDR3 contains 13 residues. Germline values: CDR1 LGHNT, CDR2 FRNRAP. The J segment lost 4 bases and the V segment lost 3 bases, leaving 1 base of the junction unmatched. The CDR3 is CASGFQGADTQYF. In DNA, the CDR3 is TGTGCTAGTGGTTTTCAGGGGGCAGATACGCAGTATTTT.

The chain employs TRBV6-5 and TRBJ1-1; D gene uncertain. The germline gives CDR1 MNHEY, CDR2 SVGAGI. V shed 7 bases and J shed 10 bases, with 13 bases lying between them. The CDR3 is made up of 11 amino acids. The CDR3 DNA follows: TGTGCCAGCACCCTTCTAGAGGCAGCTTTCTTT. This sequence encodes CASTLLEAAFF.

The V and J genes are TRBV27 and TRBJ2-2; D gene unclear. Trimming cost V 3 bases and J 3 bases, with 2 bases left between them. This CDR3 contains 12 residues. The germline V gene has CDR1 MNHEY and CDR2 SMNVEV (reference sequence). The CDR3 coding sequence is TGTGCCAGCAGTTTCGACACCGGGGAGCTGTTTTTT. Its translation: CASSFDTGELFF.

The J gene is TRBJ2-6, the V gene TRBV30, with 11 nucleotides matching TRBD1. Losses at the gene ends were 3 bases for V and 2 bases for J; bases not matched to a gene: 6. Germline CDR1 is GTSNPN and CDR2 is SVGIG (reference sequence). The CDR3 is 17 residues long. CDR3 sequence (DNA): TGTGCCTGGAGCCGGGACAGGGGGATGCCTGGGGCCAACGTCCTGACTTTC. It codes for CAWSRDRGMPGANVLTF.

The J gene is TRBJ2-3, the V gene TRBV6-5; no reliable D call. CDR3 size: 15 residues. Germline V lookup: CDR1 MNHEY, CDR2 SVGAGI. The germline V and J ends were trimmed by 0 bases and 1 base, with 8 bases remaining between them. The CDR3 is CASSYSYRGTDTQYF. CDR3 DNA: TGTGCCAGCAGTTACTCTTACAGAGGCACAGATACGCAGTATTTT.

This sequence joins TRBV4-1 and TRBJ1-1; TRBD1 might be the D (5 bases). The CDR3 sequence is 14 residues long. Trimming shortened V by 0 bases and J by 3 bases, and 8 bases separated the two germline ends. Per germline, CDR1 MGHRA and CDR2 YSYEKL. CDR3 in amino acids: CASSQDREDTEAFF. The CDR3 DNA is TGCGCCAGCAGCCAAGACAGGGAGGACACTGAAGCTTTCTTT.

This CDR3 is CASIHRGNTEAFF. The CDR3 nucleotides are TGTGCCAGTATCCACAGGGGGAACACTGAAGCTTTCTTT. J is TRBJ1-1 and V is TRBV19, with 7 bases aligning to TRBD1. Germline loops: CDR1 LNHDA, CDR2 SQIVND (reference sequence). V was pared by 7 bases and J by 1 base, with 3 bases of the junction left unmatched. The CDR3 contains 13 residues.

V gene TRBV4-1 combines with J gene TRBJ2-7; a weak D match, TRBD2 (6 bases). This CDR3 contains 16 residues. Germline V gene lookup returns CDR1 MGHRA and CDR2 YSYEKL. V lost 0 bases and J lost 4, with 16 bases in between. CDR3 amino acids: CASSQEDGRGWYEQYF. The CDR3 coding sequence is TGCGCCAGCAGCCAAGAGGACGGGAGAGGGTGGTACGAGCAGTACTTC.

J is TRBJ1-1 and V is TRBV5-1, with D possibly TRBD1 on 6 matching bases. The germline V gene encodes CDR1 SGHRS and CDR2 YFSETQ. The CDR3 spans 17 residues. The ends were cut back, 3 bases at V and 5 bases at J, with 23 bases in the middle. Written as DNA, the CDR3 is TGCGCCAGCAGCTGGGAGACTACGGGCAGGGGTGGTACTGAAGCTTTCTTT. Translating gives CASSWETTGRGGTEAFF. Full variable domain (outside the CDR3, taken from reference TRBV5-1 and TRBJ1-1): KAGVTQTPRYLIKTRGQQVTLSCSPISGHRSVSWYQQTPGQGLQFLFEYFSETQRNKGNFPGRFSGRQFSNSRSEMNVSTLELGDSALYLCASSWETTGRGGTEAFFGQGTRLTVV.

The V gene is TRBV7-8, the J gene TRBJ2-3, with TRBD2 identical over 10 bases. J gave up 4 bases and V 3 bases, and 7 bases lay outside the gene matches. CDR3 length: 16 residues. CDR1 is SGHVS, CDR2 FQNEAQ, per germline. The CDR3 DNA reads as TGTGCCAGCAGCTTTGTCCAGCGGGGGGGCGCAGATACGCAGTATTTT. It yields the protein CASSFVQRGGADTQYF.

The gene calls are TRBV6-5 and TRBJ1-5; D unresolved. This CDR3 spans 15 amino acids. The V and J ends lost 0 bases and 2 bases respectively, with 8 bases between them. Per germline, CDR1 MNHEY and CDR2 SVGAGI. The CDR3: CASSYSMGGNQPQHF. CDR3 nucleotide sequence: TGTGCCAGCAGTTACTCGATGGGAGGCAATCAGCCCCAGCATTTT.

The genes are TRBV27 and TRBJ2-3; 13 bases are a match to TRBD2. The ends lost 2 bases at V and 0 bases at J; junction bases unmatched: 11. The CDR3 contains 20 residues. Germline CDR1 reads MNHEY; CDR2 reads SMNVEV (reference sequence). CDR3 in DNA: TGTGCCAGCAGTTTACTTCCGGGACTAGCGGGACCATCTAGCACAGATACGCAGTATTTT. As protein: CASSLLPGLAGPSSTDTQYF.

This chain links TRBV14 with TRBJ1-1, with 8 bases lining up with TRBD1. Germline V gene lookup returns CDR1 SGHDN and CDR2 FVKESK. The CDR3 consists of 15 residues. The trim removed 0 bases at V and 5 bases at J, leaving 5 bases unmatched. The CDR3 sequence: CASSQDQGAGTEAFF. CDR3 in DNA: TGTGCCAGCAGCCAAGACCAGGGGGCGGGGACTGAAGCTTTCTTT. The whole variable domain, remainder taken from reference TRBV14 and TRBJ1-1, is EAGVTQFPSHSVIEKGQTVTLRCDPISGHDNLYWYRRVMGKEIKFLLHFVKESKQDESGMPNNRFLAERTGGTYSTLKVQPAELEDSGVYFCASSQDQGAGTEAFFGQGTRLTVV.